The clone carrying this TCR beta chain showed up just a few times. The CDR3 spans 18 residues. V lost 2 bases, J lost 0 bases, and 15 bases lay in between. In germline, CDR1 is KGHDR, CDR2 SFDVKD. TCRdb independently ran MiXCR on the 5' RACE reads; one entry per CDR3 protein. Of nearly 55,000 distinct CDR3 sequences listed, over 20% are singletons. This chain joins TRBV24-1 and TRBJ2-2, with D possibly TRBD2 on 5 matching bases. The TCR was taken from a female donor with breast cancer. Input material: tumor-infiltrating naive CD4+ T cells sorted from the breast tumor. Regarding subset: naive CD4+ T cells, CD4+CD45RA+CD25-. The CDR3 region is CATSDYKGGFSNTGELFF. CDR3 bases: TGTGCCACCAGTGATTATAAAGGCGGGTTCTCGAACACCGGGGAGCTGTTTTTT.